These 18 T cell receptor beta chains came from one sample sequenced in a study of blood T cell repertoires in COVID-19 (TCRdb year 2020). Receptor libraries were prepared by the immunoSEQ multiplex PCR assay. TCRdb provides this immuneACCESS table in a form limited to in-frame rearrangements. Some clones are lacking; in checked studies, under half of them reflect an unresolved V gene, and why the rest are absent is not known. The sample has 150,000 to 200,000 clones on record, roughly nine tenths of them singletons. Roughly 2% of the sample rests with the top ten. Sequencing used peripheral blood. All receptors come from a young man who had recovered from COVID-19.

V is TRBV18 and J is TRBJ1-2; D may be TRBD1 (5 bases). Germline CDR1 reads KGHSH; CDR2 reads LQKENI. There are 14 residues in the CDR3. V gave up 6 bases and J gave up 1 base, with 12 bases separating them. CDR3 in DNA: TGTGCCAGCTCCTTAGACAGCGATAACTATGGCTACACCTTC. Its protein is CASSLDSDNYGYTF.

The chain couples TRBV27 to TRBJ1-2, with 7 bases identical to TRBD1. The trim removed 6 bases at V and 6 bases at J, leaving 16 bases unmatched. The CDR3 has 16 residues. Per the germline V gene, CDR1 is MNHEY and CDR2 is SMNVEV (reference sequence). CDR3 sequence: CASSRRDRATEHGYTF. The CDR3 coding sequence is TGTGCCAGCAGCCGACGGGACAGAGCTACTGAACATGGCTACACCTTC.

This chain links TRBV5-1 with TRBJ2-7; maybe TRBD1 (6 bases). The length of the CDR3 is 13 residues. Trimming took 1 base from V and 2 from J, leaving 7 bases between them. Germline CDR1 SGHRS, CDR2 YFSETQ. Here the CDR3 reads CASSLTGPYEQYF. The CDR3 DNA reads TGCGCCAGCAGCTTGACAGGGCCCTACGAGCAGTACTTC.

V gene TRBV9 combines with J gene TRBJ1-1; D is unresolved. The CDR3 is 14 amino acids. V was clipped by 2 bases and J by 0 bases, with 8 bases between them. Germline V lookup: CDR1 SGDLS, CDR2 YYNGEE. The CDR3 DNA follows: TGTGCCAGCAGCGTCGGGGTAGTGAACACTGAAGCTTTCTTT. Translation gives CASSVGVVNTEAFF.

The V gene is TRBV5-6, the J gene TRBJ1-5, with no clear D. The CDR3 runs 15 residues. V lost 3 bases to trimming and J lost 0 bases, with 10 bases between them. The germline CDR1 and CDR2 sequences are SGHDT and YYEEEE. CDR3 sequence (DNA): TGTGCCAGCAGCTCGGGAGGCCCTAGCAATCAGCCCCAGCATTTT. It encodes CASSSGGPSNQPQHF.

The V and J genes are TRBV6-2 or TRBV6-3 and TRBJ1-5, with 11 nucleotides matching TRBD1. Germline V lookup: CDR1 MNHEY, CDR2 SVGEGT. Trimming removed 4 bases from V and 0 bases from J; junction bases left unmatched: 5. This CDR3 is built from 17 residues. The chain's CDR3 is CASSWGTGGYSNQPQHF. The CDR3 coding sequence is TGTGCCAGCAGTTGGGGGACAGGGGGTTATAGCAATCAGCCCCAGCATTTT.

The CDR3 is CASSQGRLAGTTDTQYF. As DNA, the CDR3 is TGCGCCAGCAGCCAAGGCCGGCTAGCGGGGACCACAGATACGCAGTATTTT. The rearrangement joins TRBV4-3 to TRBJ2-3; TRBD2 matches at 9 bases. CDR1 and CDR2 from the germline V gene are LGHNA and YSLEER. The CDR3 loop spans 17 amino acids. Unmatched junction bases numbered 7, after V lost 1 base and J lost 2 bases.

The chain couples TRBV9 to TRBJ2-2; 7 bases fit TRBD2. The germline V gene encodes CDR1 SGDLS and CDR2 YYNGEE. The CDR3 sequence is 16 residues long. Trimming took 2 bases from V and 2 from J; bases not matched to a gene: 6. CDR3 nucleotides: TGTGCCAGCAGCGTCTACGGCGGGAGAAACACCGGGGAGCTGTTTTTT. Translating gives CASSVYGGRNTGELFF.

The CDR3 bases are TGTGCCAGCAGCCTAGGGACAGGACAAGAGACCCAGTACTTC. Its translation is CASSLGTGQETQYF. J is TRBJ2-5 and V is TRBV9; 8 nucleotides line up with TRBD1. The ends lost 4 bases at V and 2 bases at J; junction bases unmatched: 4. Germline values: CDR1 SGDLS, CDR2 YYNGEE. The CDR3 is 14 residues long.

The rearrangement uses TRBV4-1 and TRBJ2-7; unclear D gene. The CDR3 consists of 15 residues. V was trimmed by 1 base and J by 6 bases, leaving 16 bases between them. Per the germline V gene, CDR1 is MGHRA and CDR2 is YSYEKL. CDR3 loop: CASSQGLERGAEQYF. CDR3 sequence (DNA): TGCGCCAGCAGCCAAGGATTGGAGCGCGGAGCCGAGCAGTACTTC.

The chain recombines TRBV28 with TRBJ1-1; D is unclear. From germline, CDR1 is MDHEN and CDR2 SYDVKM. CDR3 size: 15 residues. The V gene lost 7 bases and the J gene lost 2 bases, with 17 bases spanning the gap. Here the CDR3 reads CASTAARTGNTEAFF. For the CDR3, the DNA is TGTGCCAGCACCGCTGCCAGGACGGGAAACACTGAAGCTTTCTTT.

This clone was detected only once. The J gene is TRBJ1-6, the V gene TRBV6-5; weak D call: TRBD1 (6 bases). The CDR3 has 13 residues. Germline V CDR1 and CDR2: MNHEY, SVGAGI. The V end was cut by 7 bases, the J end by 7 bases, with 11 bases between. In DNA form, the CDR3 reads TGTGCCAGCATCAGGGGTGCCAATTCACCCCTCCACTTT. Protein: CASIRGANSPLHF.

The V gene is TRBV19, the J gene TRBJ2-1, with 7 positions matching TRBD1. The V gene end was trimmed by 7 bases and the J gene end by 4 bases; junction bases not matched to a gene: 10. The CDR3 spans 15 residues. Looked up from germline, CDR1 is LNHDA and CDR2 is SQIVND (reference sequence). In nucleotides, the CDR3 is TGTGCCAGTATTGCCGGGGCAGGGGGTTACAATGAGCAGTTCTTC. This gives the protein CASIAGAGGYNEQFF.

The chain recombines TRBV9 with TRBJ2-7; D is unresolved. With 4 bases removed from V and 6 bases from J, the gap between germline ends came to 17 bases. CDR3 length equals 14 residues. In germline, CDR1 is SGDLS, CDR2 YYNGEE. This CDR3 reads CASSSRWSTGEQYF. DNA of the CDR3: TGTGCCAGCAGCTCTCGTTGGAGTACCGGCGAGCAGTACTTC. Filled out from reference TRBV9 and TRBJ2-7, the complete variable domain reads DSGVTQTPKHLITATGQRVTLRCSPRSGDLSVYWYQQSLDQGLQFLIQYYNGEERAKGNILERFSAQQFPDLHSELNLSSLELGDSALYFCASSSRWSTGEQYFGPGTRLTVT.

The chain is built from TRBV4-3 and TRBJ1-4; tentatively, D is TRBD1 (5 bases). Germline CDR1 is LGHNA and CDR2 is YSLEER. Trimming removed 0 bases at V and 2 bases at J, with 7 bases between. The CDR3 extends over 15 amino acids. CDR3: CASSQDGGTNEKLFF. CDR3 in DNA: TGCGCCAGCAGCCAAGATGGGGGGACTAATGAAAAACTGTTTTTT.

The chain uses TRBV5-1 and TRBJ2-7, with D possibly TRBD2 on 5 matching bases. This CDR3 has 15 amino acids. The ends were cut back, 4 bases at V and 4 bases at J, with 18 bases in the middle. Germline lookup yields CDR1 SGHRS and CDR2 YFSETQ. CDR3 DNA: TGCGCCAGCAGCCCACAACCCGGGATTACGTACGAGCAGTACTTC. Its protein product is CASSPQPGITYEQYF.

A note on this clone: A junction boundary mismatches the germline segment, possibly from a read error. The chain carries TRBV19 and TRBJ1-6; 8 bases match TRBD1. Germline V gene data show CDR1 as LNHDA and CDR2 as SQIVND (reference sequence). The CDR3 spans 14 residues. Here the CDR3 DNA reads TGTGCCAGTCGTCTCGGACAGGGTAATCCACCCCTCCACTTT. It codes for CASRLGQGNPPLHF.

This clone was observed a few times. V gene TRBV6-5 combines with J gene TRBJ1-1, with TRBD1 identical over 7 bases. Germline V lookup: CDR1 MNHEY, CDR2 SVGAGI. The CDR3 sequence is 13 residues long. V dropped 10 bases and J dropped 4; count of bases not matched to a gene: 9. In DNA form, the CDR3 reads TGTGCCACAGGGGGGAAGGCCGGCACTGAAGCTTTCTTT. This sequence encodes CATGGKAGTEAFF.